Here is one TCR beta chain with its context. Its antigen is undetermined. The record originates from a study of cytomegalovirus exposure and HLA in healthy donors. CDR1 and CDR2 (germline): MNHEY, SMNVEV (reference sequence). Trimming stripped 0 bases from V and 2 bases from J, with 7 bases between. The CDR3 sequence is 15 residues long. The primer mix had 60 Vbeta and 13 Jbeta primers. The method was immunoSEQ multiplex PCR; TCRdb's version includes in-frame clones alone and lacks a portion of them. The top ten hold about a sixth of the sample, which has tens of thousands of clones, approximately 70% seen once. Regarding the study as a whole: Per a prior analysis, the majority of TCR beta V segments were productive roughly 87% or roughly 30% of the time.

The chain recombines TRBV27 with TRBJ2-2, with a tentative D call TRBD2 (5 bases). The sequenced material came from PBMCs. The TCR was taken from a middle-aged man in good health and CMV-seropositive. CDR3 amino acids: CASSLSSDNTGELFF. The CDR3 DNA is TGTGCCAGCAGTTTATCTAGCGACAACACCGGGGAGCTGTTTTTT.